Sequencing of this T cell receptor beta chain was carried out in a study of radiotherapy plus CTLA-4 blockade in lung cancer (dated by TCRdb to 2016 to 2019). For the wider study: Among the enrolled patients, roughly 19% had an objective response, and 31% reached disease control.

In regard to this clone: The antigen this receptor binds is unknown. The sample holds no much larger clone one base away, and base qualities are not on file.

The study evaluated CTLA-4 blockade (ipilimumab) given together with focal radiation therapy in patients who had chemo-refractory metastatic non-small-cell lung cancer. The method was the immunoSEQ multiplex PCR assay. Not all clones reach the TCRdb copy of this immuneACCESS table, which keeps in-frame sequences only. Checked studies attribute under half of the gap to unresolved V genes and leave the rest unexplained. The sample profile shows roughly 75,000 clones; about 80% of them were found once. Approximately 0.81% of the sample belongs to the ten largest clones. General findings and caveats noted by the study authors: TCR clones derived from tumors expanded in peripheral blood after treatment with radiotherapy and ipilimumab. The strongest predictors of response were reported to be early dynamic shifts in blood T cell clones along with a rise in serum interferon-beta following radiation.

The CDR1 and CDR2 encoded by the germline V gene are MGHDK and SYGVNS. V is shortened by 5 bases, J by 3 bases, and the region joining them spans 7 bases. The CDR3, cysteine through phenylalanine, is 12 amino acids long. Only the CDR3 region is kept as DNA, spanning 36 bases read in frame from base 1. The chain is assembled from TRBV25-1 and TRBJ1-1, with the D gene call left open. This clonotype was obtained from a human donor with non-small cell lung cancer who had stable disease on radiotherapy plus ipilimumab. Here the sequenced sample was peripheral blood, taken from a patient treated with radiotherapy plus ipilimumab. The bases are TGTGCCAGCAGTTTTGGGGACACTGAAGCTTTCTTT. Its coded protein is CASSFGDTEAFF. Beyond the CDR3, the reference TRBV25-1 and TRBJ1-1 genes provide the residues; the full variable domain reads: EADIYQTPRYLVIGTGKKITLECSQTMGHDKMYWYQQDPGMELHLIHYSYGVNSTEKGDLSSESTVSRIRTEHFPLTLESARPSHTSQYLCASSFGDTEAFFGQGTRLTVV.